These 2 T cell receptor beta chains originate from one sample sequenced in a study of Tregs in tolerant kidney transplant recipients. Some clones are missing from TCRdb's copy, which holds only in-frame ones; the method was immunoSEQ multiplex PCR. The table has around 50,000 clones, 90% to 95% seen once; the top ten hold about 15%. The nonmyeloablative bone marrow transplants came from related graft donors, with transient mixed chimerism. The input for sequencing was CD8+ T cells from blood (PBMCs), taken 24 months after the transplant. Receptors originate from a human patient who received a combined kidney and bone marrow transplant. The graft donor may account for some of the T cells.

CDR3 region: CASSLGTTSTDTQYF. The CDR3 nucleotides read TGTGCCAGCAGCTTAGGGACTACCAGCACAGATACGCAGTATTTT. The V gene is TRBV7-9, the J gene TRBJ2-3; TRBD2 is a possible D gene (6 bases). Trimming stripped 1 base from V and 0 bases from J, with 8 bases between. This CDR3 spans 15 amino acids. Germline CDR1 reads SEHNR; CDR2 reads FQNEAQ (reference sequence).

The chain uses TRBV4-3 and TRBJ2-1; TRBD2 aligns across 12 bases. Per germline, CDR1 LGHNA and CDR2 YSLEER. The CDR3 runs to 14 residues. Germline trimming cut 5 bases from V and 4 bases from J; bases unmatched to any gene: 0. CDR3 sequence reads: CASSGLAGYNEQFF. The CDR3 region has the DNA TGCGCCAGCAGCGGACTAGCGGGATACAATGAGCAGTTCTTC.